A selection of T cell receptor beta chains follows, all from one sample in a study of post-analysis software for immune sequencing data. Using its own MiXCR run on the PCR reads, TCRdb lists one record per CDR3 protein. The repertoire holds about 820,000 distinct CDR3 sequences, with around 50% as singletons. Sequencing was performed on blood. These receptors came from a girl under 18 with multiple sclerosis. Each CDR3 is given with its conserved first and last residue. The D gene is left open where the match is weak. Rows give clone size only sometimes, using once, few, many, or a class for an expanded clone.

v_call,d_call,clone_size,j_call,cdr3_nt,cdr3_aa
TRBV5-1,TRBD2,-,TRBJ2-1,TGCGCCAGCAGCTCCGTCGGGGGGACTTACAATGAGCAGTTCTTC,CASSSVGGTYNEQFF
TRBV7-9,-,-,TRBJ2-1,TGTGCCAGCAGCTTAGCGAGTAGTTTCTACAATGAGCAGTTCTTC,CASSLASSFYNEQFF
TRBV5-1,-,-,TRBJ2-5,TGCGCCAGCAGCTTGGTTCTGGGGGTCGGAGAGACCCAGTACTTC,CASSLVLGVGETQYF
TRBV5-5,TRBD1,few,TRBJ1-6,TGTGCCAGCAGCAACGGACAGGGGATGTCACCCCTCCACTTT,CASSNGQGMSPLHF
TRBV29-1,-,few,TRBJ2-1,TGCAGCGCCTGGACTGGTGATGAGCAGTTCTTC,CSAWTGDEQFF
TRBV27,-,-,TRBJ2-1,TGTGCCAGCAGTTTGCCCCGAGGGAATGAGCAGTTCTTC,CASSLPRGNEQFF
TRBV29-1,TRBD2,-,TRBJ2-3,TGCAGCGTTGCTGGCGGGGGGGCGAATACGCAGTATTTT,CSVAGGGANTQYF
TRBV7-9,-,once,TRBJ2-5,TGTGCCAGCAGCTTAGAGCGCAGGGAAAAGACCCAGTACTTC,CASSLERREKTQYF
TRBV7-3,TRBD2,-,TRBJ2-3,TGTGCCAGCAGCTCGGGGGGACTCATCACAGATACGCAGTATTTT,CASSSGGLITDTQYF
TRBV7-9,-,-,TRBJ2-6,TGTGCCAGCAGCCAAGTCGGTGGCTCTGGGGCCAACGTCCTGACTTTC,CASSQVGGSGANVLTF
TRBV20-1,-,-,TRBJ1-2,TGCAGTGCATCTGGGGACTATGGCTACACCTTC,CSASGDYGYTF
TRBV5-1,TRBD1,-,TRBJ2-4,TGCGCCAGCAGCCCGAACCGACAGGGAAACATTCAGTACTTC,CASSPNRQGNIQYF
TRBV3-1,TRBD1,few,TRBJ2-7,TGTGCCAGCAGCCAAGGAATGACAGGGGATGGGGGCTACGAGCAGTACTTC,CASSQGMTGDGGYEQYF
TRBV12-3/TRBV12-4,TRBD1,once,TRBJ2-5,TGTGCCAGCAGTTTAGGCGGGACAGGGAGAAAGGAGACCCAGTACTTC,CASSLGGTGRKETQYF
TRBV5-8,TRBD1,-,TRBJ2-5,TGTGCCAGCACCACAGGGGTCGGGGAGACCCAGTACTTC,CASTTGVGETQYF
TRBV7-3,-,-,TRBJ1-2,TGTGCCAGCAGCTTAAGCCGAGAGGGTGGCTACACCTTC,CASSLSREGGYTF
TRBV6-1,-,-,TRBJ2-4,TGTGCCAGCAGTGAAGTAGGCCAGGGTGGTAGCATTCAGTACTTC,CASSEVGQGGSIQYF
TRBV7-8,-,-,TRBJ2-5,TGTGCCAGCAGCTTCCGACGGCCCCAAGAGACCCAGTACTTC,CASSFRRPQETQYF
TRBV12-3/TRBV12-4,-,-,TRBJ2-5,TGTGCCAGCAGTTTATCCCGGGGCAGCCAAGAGACCCAGTACTTC,CASSLSRGSQETQYF
TRBV4-1,TRBD1,-,TRBJ2-7,TGCGCCAGCAGCCAAGATCCAGGACGCGACAGGGGATCCTACGAGCAGTACTTC,CASSQDPGRDRGSYEQYF
TRBV24-1,-,-,TRBJ2-1,TGTGCCACCAGTGAAGGGAGGCGGTCCTACAATGAGCAGTTCTTC,CATSEGRRSYNEQFF
TRBV7-2,TRBD1,-,TRBJ2-5,TGTGCCAGCAACTTATTGGGACAGAGGGAAGAGACCCAGTACTTC,CASNLLGQREETQYF
TRBV6-1,-,-,TRBJ2-3,TGTGCCAGCAGTGAATCTCGGCCGTTCACAGATACGCAGTATTTT,CASSESRPFTDTQYF
TRBV7-3,TRBD1,few,TRBJ2-5,TGTGCCAGCAGCTCGGACAGGGGGGTGCAGTACTTC,CASSSDRGVQYF
TRBV7-2,-,once,TRBJ2-7,TGTGCCAGCAGCGGGAGGACAGGCTCCACCTACGAGCAGTACTTC,CASSGRTGSTYEQYF
TRBV7-8,TRBD1,once,TRBJ1-1,TGTGCCAGCAGCTCCCTCGCCGGACACAGGGGGCGGCAGGGTAACACTGAAGCTTTCTTT,CASSSLAGHRGRQGNTEAFF
TRBV20-1,-,-,TRBJ2-7,TGCAGTGCTAAGCCGTTGGCTGCGGTAGTGCAGTACTTC,CSAKPLAAVVQYF
TRBV5-1,-,few,TRBJ2-6,TGCGCCAGCAGCTTGCAGCAGGGGCTTGGGGCCAACGTCCTGACTTTC,CASSLQQGLGANVLTF
TRBV6-1,-,-,TRBJ2-4,TGTGCCAGCAGTGAAGTCGGGTGGGGAGAGCAGTACTTC,CASSEVGWGEQYF
TRBV6-4,TRBD1,-,TRBJ2-7,TGTGCCGCCCTCCTGGGACAGGGATCCTACGAGCAGTACTTC,CAALLGQGSYEQYF
TRBV5-1,-,few,TRBJ2-7,TGCGCCAGCAGCCCTTACCGGGAGCGTCACGAGCAGTACTTC,CASSPYRERHEQYF
TRBV3-1,-,once,TRBJ1-5,TGTGCCAGCAGCCAGACCGGGACTCAGGGGAATCAGCCCCAGCATTTT,CASSQTGTQGNQPQHF
TRBV4-1,TRBD1,-,TRBJ2-7,TGCGCCAGCAGCTCTGACAGGGGGCGAGTCGAGCAGTACTTC,CASSSDRGRVEQYF
TRBV5-8,TRBD1,-,TRBJ2-6,TGTGCCAGCAGTAGGGACAGTTCCTCTGGGGCCAACGTCCTGACTTTC,CASSRDSSSGANVLTF
TRBV5-1,TRBD2,once,TRBJ2-1,TGCGCCAGCAGCTTCGGACTAGCGGGTTGGGATGAGCAGTTCTTC,CASSFGLAGWDEQFF
TRBV15,TRBD1,-,TRBJ2-7,TGTGCCACCAGCAGTAGGCGGACAGGCGAGCAGTACTTC,CATSSRRTGEQYF
TRBV7-9,-,few,TRBJ1-2,TGTGCCAGCAGTTCAGGGTTGGGCTATGGCTACACCTTC,CASSSGLGYGYTF
TRBV6-5,-,-,TRBJ1-2,TGTGCCAGCAGTTACTCTCAGGGTTTGGTCGGCTACACCTTC,CASSYSQGLVGYTF
TRBV16,-,-,TRBJ1-2,TGTGCCAGCAGCCAATTTTTTGGCTACACCTTC,CASSQFFGYTF
TRBV5-1,TRBD1,-,TRBJ2-1,TGCGCCAGCAGCTCAAACCCGGGACAGGGTTCCAATGAGCAGTTCTTC,CASSSNPGQGSNEQFF
TRBV20-1,-,-,TRBJ2-7,TGCAGTGCTAGACGACAGCGGACGGTAACCTACGAGCAGTACTTC,CSARRQRTVTYEQYF
TRBV6-5,-,-,TRBJ2-4,TGTGCCAGCAGTTACCGCGAAGGGGTGGGGGCCAAAAACATTCAGTACTTC,CASSYREGVGAKNIQYF
TRBV25-1,TRBD1,few,TRBJ2-5,TGTGCCAGCAGTGCCCGACAGGGACAAGAGACCCAGTACTTC,CASSARQGQETQYF
TRBV7-2,-,many,TRBJ2-7,TGTGCCAGCAGCTCCATTCTCGGGCGAAGAGAGCAGTACTTC,CASSSILGRREQYF
TRBV20-1,-,few,TRBJ1-2,TGCAGTGCTAGTTTTCAGCGGTCCCCCTATGGCTACACCTTC,CSASFQRSPYGYTF
TRBV20-1,TRBD2,once,TRBJ2-7,TGCAGTGCTAGTCGTCGGGCTAGCGGTCTTTTGGGAGAGCAGTACTTC,CSASRRASGLLGEQYF
TRBV15,TRBD1,-,TRBJ2-7,TGTGCCACCAGCAGAGAAGGGACAGGGACCAGCTACGAGCAGTACTTC,CATSREGTGTSYEQYF
TRBV12-3/TRBV12-4,-,-,TRBJ2-5,TGTGCCAGCAGTCCAGCCTCTCGGGGAACCGAGACCCAGTACTTC,CASSPASRGTETQYF
TRBV12-3/TRBV12-4,-,many,TRBJ1-2,TGTGCCAGCAGTTTGGACCTCTATGGCTACACCTTC,CASSLDLYGYTF